This T cell receptor beta chain is drawn from a study of shared clonotypes between healthy human individuals. CDR1 is SGHVS and CDR2 is FQNEAQ in the germline V gene. This CDR3 spans 15 amino acids. Trimming cost V 2 bases and J 4 bases, with 12 bases left between them. Sequenced by immunoSEQ multiplex PCR; TCRdb stores in-frame clones only, minus some. The sample consists of 2,500,000 or so clones, around 94% of them appearing once. The receptor was derived from a man aged 18 to 29 in good health. The chain recombines TRBV7-8 with TRBJ1-5, with D tentatively TRBD1 (5 bases). Sequenced sample: naive CD4+ T cells sorted from blood. Subset in this sample: CD45RA+ positively selected. The CDR3 here is CASSLTGDGNQPQHF. The CDR3 nucleotides are TGTGCCAGCAGCTTAACCGGGGACGGGAATCAGCCCCAGCATTTT.